This T cell receptor beta chain is from a study of chemoradiotherapy in HPV16-positive cancers. Concerning this clone itself: Antigen unknown.

General study points: During treatment, candidate HPV-specific clones and E7-related motifs expanded in tumor.

Produced via immunoSEQ multiplex PCR; TCRdb's table is partial and in-frame only. The repertoire includes some 900 clones, roughly 88% of them detected once, and over 8.5% sits in the top ten. The TCR originated in a human donor with HPV-associated anogenital cancer. The specimen comprised tumor tissue, sampled from a patient who underwent chemoradiotherapy.

The CDR3 nucleotides are TGTGCCAGCAGCTTAGGGACAGGCTCCCATGGCTACACCTTC. It specifies CASSLGTGSHGYTF. The chain couples TRBV13 to TRBJ1-2, with D perhaps matching TRBD1 (6 bases). The CDR3 length is 14 residues. The V gene's germline CDR1 is PRHDT and CDR2 FYEKMQ (reference sequence). Trimming left V 0 bases short and J 6 bases short, with 11 bases between. Full variable domain (outside the CDR3, taken from reference TRBV13 and TRBJ1-2): AAGVIQSPRHLIKEKRETATLKCYPIPRHDTVYWYQQGPGQDPQFLISFYEKMQSDKGSIPDRFSAQQFSDYHSELNMSSLELGDSALYFCASSLGTGSHGYTFGSGTRLTVV.